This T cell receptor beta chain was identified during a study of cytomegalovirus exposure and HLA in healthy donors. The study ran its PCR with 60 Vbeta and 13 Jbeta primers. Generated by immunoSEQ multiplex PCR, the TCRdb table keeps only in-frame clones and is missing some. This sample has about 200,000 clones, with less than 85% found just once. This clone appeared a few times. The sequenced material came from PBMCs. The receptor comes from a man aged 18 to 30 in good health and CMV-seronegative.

The CDR3 loop is CASSEAGGAVGNTIYF. The DNA for the CDR3 is TGTGCCAGCAGTGAGGCAGGGGGCGCAGTCGGAAACACCATATATTTT. J is TRBJ1-3 and V is TRBV6-1; 8 nucleotides line up with TRBD1. V shed 3 bases and J 4 bases; nucleotides not matched to a gene: 8. This CDR3 contains 16 residues. Germline V gene lookup returns CDR1 MNHNS and CDR2 SASEGT.